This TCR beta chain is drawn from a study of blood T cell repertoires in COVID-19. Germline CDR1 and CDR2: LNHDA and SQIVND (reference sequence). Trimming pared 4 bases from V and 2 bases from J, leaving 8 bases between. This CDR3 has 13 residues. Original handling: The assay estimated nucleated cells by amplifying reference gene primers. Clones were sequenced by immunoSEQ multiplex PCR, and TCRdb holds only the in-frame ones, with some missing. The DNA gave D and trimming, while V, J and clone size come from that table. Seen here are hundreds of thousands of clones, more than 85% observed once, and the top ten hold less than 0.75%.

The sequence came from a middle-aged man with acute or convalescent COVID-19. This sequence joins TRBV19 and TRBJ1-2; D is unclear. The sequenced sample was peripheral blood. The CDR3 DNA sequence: TGTGCCAGTAGTAGCGGCCAGAACTATGGCTACACCTTC. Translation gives CASSSGQNYGYTF. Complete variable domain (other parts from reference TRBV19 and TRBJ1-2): DGGITQSPKYLFRKEGQNVTLSCEQNLNHDAMYWYRQDPGQGLRLIYYSQIVNDFQKGDIAEGYSVSREKKESFPLTVTSAQKNPTAFYLCASSSGQNYGYTFGSGTRLTVV.